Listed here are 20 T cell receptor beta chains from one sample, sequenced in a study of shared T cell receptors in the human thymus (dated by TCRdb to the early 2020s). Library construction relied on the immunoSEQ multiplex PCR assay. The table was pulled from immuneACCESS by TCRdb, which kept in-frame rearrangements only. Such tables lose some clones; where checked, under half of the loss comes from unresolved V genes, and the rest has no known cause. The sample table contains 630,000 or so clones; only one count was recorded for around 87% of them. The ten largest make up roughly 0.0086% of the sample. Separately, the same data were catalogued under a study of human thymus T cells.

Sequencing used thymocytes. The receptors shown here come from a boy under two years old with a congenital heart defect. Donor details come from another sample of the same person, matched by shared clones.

The CDR3 DNA sequence: TGTGCCAGCAGTTTAGCAGGGGGCCATCAGCCCCAGCATTTT. It translates to CASSLAGGHQPQHF. This sequence joins TRBV27 and TRBJ1-5, with 8 bases identical to TRBD1. In germline, CDR1 is MNHEY, CDR2 SMNVEV (reference sequence). The CDR3 consists of 14 residues. The V segment lost 2 bases and the J segment 5 bases; nucleotides outside the gene matches: 2.

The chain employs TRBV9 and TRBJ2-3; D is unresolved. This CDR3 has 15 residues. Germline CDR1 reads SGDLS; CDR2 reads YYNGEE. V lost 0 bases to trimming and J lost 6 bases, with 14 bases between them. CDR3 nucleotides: TGTGCCAGCAGCGTAGATCGGTTTCCCGGGGATACGCAGTATTTT. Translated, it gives CASSVDRFPGDTQYF. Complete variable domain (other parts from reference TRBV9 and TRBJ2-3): DSGVTQTPKHLITATGQRVTLRCSPRSGDLSVYWYQQSLDQGLQFLIQYYNGEERAKGNILERFSAQQFPDLHSELNLSSLELGDSALYFCASSVDRFPGDTQYFGPGTRLTVL.

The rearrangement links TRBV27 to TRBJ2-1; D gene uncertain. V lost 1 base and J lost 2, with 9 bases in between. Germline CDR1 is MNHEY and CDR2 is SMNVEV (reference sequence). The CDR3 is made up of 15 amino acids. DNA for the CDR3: TGTGCCAGCAGTTTATTGTGGCGGCCCTACAATGAGCAGTTCTTC. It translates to CASSLLWRPYNEQFF.

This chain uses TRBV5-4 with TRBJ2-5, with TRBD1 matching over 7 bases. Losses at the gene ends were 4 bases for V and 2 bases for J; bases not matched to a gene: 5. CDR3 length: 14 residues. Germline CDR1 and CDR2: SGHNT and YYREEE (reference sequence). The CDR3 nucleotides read TGTGCCAGCAGCCGGGACAGATCACAAGAGACCCAGTACTTC. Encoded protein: CASSRDRSQETQYF.

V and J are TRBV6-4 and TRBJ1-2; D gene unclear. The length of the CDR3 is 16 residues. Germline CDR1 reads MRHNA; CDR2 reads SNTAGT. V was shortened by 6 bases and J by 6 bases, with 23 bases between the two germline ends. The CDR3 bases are TGTGCCAGCAGGAATCCCCCCTCATTGGCCGGGGATGGCTACACCTTC. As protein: CASRNPPSLAGDGYTF.

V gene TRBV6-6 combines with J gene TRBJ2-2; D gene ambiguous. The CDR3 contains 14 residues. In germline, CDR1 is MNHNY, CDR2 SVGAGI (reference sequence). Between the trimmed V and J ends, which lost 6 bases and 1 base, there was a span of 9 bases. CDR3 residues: CASSHTRNTGELFF. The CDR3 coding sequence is TGTGCCAGCAGCCATACAAGGAACACCGGGGAGCTGTTTTTT.

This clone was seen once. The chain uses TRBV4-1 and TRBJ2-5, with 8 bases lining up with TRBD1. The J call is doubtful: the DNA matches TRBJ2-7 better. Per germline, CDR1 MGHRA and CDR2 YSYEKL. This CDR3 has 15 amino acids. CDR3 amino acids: CASSQEADREDEQYF. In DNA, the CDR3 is TGCGCCAGCAGCCAAGAGGCGGACAGGGAGGACGAGCAGTACTTC.

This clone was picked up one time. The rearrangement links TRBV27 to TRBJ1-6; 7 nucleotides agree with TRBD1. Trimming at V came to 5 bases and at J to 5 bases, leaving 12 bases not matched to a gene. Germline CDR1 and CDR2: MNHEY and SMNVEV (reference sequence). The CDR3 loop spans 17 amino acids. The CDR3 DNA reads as TGTGCCAGCAGTCCGCCCCGACAGGGATTGAATAATTCACCCCTCCACTTT. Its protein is CASSPPRQGLNNSPLHF.

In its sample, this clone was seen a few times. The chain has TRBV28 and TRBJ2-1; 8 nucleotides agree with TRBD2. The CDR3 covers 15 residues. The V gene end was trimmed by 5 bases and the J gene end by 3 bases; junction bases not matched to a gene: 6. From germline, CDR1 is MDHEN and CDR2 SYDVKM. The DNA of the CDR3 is TGTGCCAGCAGTCTAAGCGGGAGTGTCTACAATGAGCAGTTCTTC. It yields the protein CASSLSGSVYNEQFF.

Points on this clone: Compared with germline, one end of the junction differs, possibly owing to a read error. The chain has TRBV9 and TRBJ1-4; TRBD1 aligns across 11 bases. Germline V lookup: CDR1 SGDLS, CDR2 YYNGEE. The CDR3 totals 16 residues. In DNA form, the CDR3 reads TGTGCCAGCAGCGCGGGGACAGGGGGAAAGGGAGAAACACTGTTTTTT. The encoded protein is CASSAGTGGKGETLFF.

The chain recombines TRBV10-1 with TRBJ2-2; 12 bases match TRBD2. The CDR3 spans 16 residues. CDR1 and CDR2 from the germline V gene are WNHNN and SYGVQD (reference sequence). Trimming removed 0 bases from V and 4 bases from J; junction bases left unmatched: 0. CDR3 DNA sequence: TGCGCCAGCAGTGAGTCGACTAGCGGGAGCACCGGGGAGCTGTTTTTT. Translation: CASSESTSGSTGELFF.

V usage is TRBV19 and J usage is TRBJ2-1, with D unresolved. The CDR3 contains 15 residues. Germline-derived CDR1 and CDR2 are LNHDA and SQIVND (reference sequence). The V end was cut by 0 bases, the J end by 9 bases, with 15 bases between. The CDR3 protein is CASSIEIGALVEQFF. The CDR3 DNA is TGTGCCAGTAGTATAGAGATAGGAGCTCTCGTTGAGCAGTTCTTC.

The chain's CDR3 is CASRRTGGSDNEQFF. CDR3 bases: TGTGCCAGCAGACGGACAGGGGGGTCGGACAATGAGCAGTTCTTC. The V call is TRBV7-3, the J call TRBJ2-1; 10 bases agree with TRBD1. With V trimmed by 6 bases and J by 5 bases, 7 bases remained unmatched. From germline, CDR1 is SGHTA and CDR2 FQGTGA. The CDR3 length is 15 residues.

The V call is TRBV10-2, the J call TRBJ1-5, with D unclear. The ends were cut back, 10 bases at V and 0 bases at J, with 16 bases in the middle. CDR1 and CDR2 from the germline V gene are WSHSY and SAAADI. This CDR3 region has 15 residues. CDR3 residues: CATTEEGYSNQPQHF. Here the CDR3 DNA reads TGCGCCACCACTGAAGAGGGCTATAGCAATCAGCCCCAGCATTTT.

The CDR3 here is CSAKQGRKAFF. The CDR3 coding sequence is TGCAGTGCCAAACAGGGTAGGAAAGCTTTCTTT. This chain joins TRBV20-1 and TRBJ1-1; D is perhaps TRBD1 (6 bases). Germline V gene data show CDR1 as DFQATT and CDR2 as SNEGSKA (reference sequence). The CDR3 runs 11 residues. V lost 6 bases to trimming and J lost 9 bases, with 14 bases between them.

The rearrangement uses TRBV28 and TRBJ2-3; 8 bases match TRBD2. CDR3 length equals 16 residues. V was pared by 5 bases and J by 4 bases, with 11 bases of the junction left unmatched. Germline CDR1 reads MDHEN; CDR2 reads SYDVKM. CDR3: CASSLPERERADTQYF. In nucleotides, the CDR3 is TGTGCCAGCAGTCTCCCGGAGCGGGAGAGGGCAGATACGCAGTATTTT.

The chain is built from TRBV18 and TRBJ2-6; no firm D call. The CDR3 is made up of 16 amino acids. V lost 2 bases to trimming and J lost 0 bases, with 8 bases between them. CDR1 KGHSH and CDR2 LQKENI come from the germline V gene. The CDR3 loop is CASSPAINSGANVLTF. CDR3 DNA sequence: TGTGCCAGCTCACCAGCTATAAACTCTGGGGCCAACGTCCTGACTTTC. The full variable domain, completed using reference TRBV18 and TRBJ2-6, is NAGVMQNPRHLVRRRGQEARLRCSPMKGHSHVYWYRQLPEEGLKFMVYLQKENIIDESGMPKERFSAEFPKEGPSILRIQQVVRGDSAAYFCASSPAINSGANVLTFGAGSRLTVL.

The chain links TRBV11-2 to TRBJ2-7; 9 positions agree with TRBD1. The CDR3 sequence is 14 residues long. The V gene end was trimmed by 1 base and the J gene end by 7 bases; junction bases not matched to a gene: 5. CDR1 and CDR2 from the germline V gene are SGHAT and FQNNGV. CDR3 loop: CASSLGTGVGEQYF. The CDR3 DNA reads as TGTGCCAGCAGCTTAGGGACAGGGGTAGGAGAGCAGTACTTC.

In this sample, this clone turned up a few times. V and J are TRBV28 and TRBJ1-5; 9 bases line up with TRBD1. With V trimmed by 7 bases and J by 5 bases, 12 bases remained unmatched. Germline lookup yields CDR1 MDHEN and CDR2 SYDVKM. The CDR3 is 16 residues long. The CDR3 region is CASIPGDRAKDQPQHF. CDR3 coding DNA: TGTGCCAGCATCCCCGGGGACAGGGCTAAGGATCAGCCCCAGCATTTT. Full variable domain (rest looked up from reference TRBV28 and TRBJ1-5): DVKVTQSSRYLVKRTGEKVFLECVQDMDHENMFWYRQDPGLGLRLIYFSYDVKMKEKGDIPEGYSVSREKKERFSLILESASTNQTSMYLCASIPGDRAKDQPQHFGDGTRLSIL.

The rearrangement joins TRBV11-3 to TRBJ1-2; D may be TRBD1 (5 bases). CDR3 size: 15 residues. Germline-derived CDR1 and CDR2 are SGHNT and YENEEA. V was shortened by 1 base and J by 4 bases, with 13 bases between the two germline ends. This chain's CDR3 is CASSLARIGGYGYTF. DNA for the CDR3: TGTGCCAGCAGCTTAGCCAGGATCGGGGGCTATGGCTACACCTTC.